A single T cell receptor beta chain is shown here with its context. Antigen unknown. These data belong to a study of a mutant IDH1 vaccine in newly diagnosed glioma. In the study overall: Following radiotherapy alone, or alongside temozolomide cycles, vaccination was started after an interval of 4-6 weeks. The earlier regimen, radiotherapy, temozolomide, or both, was most often both.

V was shortened by 0 bases and J by 3 bases, with 12 bases between the two germline ends. This CDR3 is 15 amino acids long. Germline-derived CDR1 and CDR2 are SGHRS and YFSETQ. Profiled with immunoSEQ multiplex PCR; TCRdb holds only in-frame clones, not every one. The sample lists 50,000 to 70,000 clones, about three quarters occurring once. Time point described: week 23, last vaccination. The content of each vaccine dose was 300 ug of mutant IDH1 20-mer peptide, and topical imiquimod accompanied it. The chain recombines TRBV5-1 with TRBJ1-1; TRBD1 is a possible D gene (5 bases). The sequence was obtained from a middle-aged woman with glioma. Some clones in this sample may be carry-over from other donors' samples. Source: PBMCs, taken from a glioma patient whose treatment included an IDH1 peptide vaccine. The CDR3 sequence: CASSLVGREDTEAFF. As DNA, the CDR3 is TGCGCCAGCAGCTTGGTTGGCAGGGAGGACACTGAAGCTTTCTTT.